The clone carrying this T cell receptor beta chain showed up many times. What it binds is unknown. This sample was taken from a study of Graves' ophthalmopathy and Graves' hyperthyroidism. Patients with other autoimmune diseases, uncontrolled infections, pregnancy or lactation were excluded. Overall study findings and caveats: The blood repertoire also included most expanded thyroid clonotypes above 0.001 frequency.

Amplified material comprised TCR beta CDR3 regions derived from RNA transcripts. The first round was an RT-PCR with HTBI primers, and the second round was a multiplex PCR. One entry per CDR3 protein, called by TCRdb with MiXCR from the multiplex PCR reads. The sample lists 500,000 to 700,000 distinct CDR3 sequences, 20% to 25% occurring once. The specimen sequenced was peripheral blood. This receptor was identified in a woman aged 18 to 35 with stable Graves' hyperthyroidism. Some clones in this sample may be carry-over from other donors' samples.

This CDR3 reads CASTRTIQETQYF. The CDR3 nucleotides are TGTGCCAGCACACGGACTATACAAGAGACCCAGTACTTC. The chain has TRBV7-2 and TRBJ2-5; the D gene is possibly TRBD2 (6 bases). The CDR3 consists of 13 residues. CDR1 is SGHTA, CDR2 FQGNSA, per germline. V dropped 7 bases and J dropped 2 bases, with 11 bases sitting between them.